A selection of T cell receptor beta chains follows, all from one sample in a study of T cells after yellow fever vaccination. TCRdb recomputed calls from the 5' RACE reads with MiXCR, one row per CDR3 protein. The table has 600,000 to 750,000 distinct CDR3 sequences, around an eighth seen once; the top ten hold about 15%. Sequencing was performed on PBMCs, taken on the day of the yellow fever booster vaccination. The source is a man aged 25 to 40 who received the YFV17D yellow fever vaccine. CDR3s include the opening cysteine and the closing phenylalanine or tryptophan. The D gene is left open where the match is weak. Size tells how often a clone was seen (once, few, many) or the class of an expanded clone, and some rows leave it out.

d_gene: .; v_gene: TRBV20-1; abundance: .; j_gene: TRBJ1-4; CDR3nt: TGCAGTGCTAGAGACGACCTCAGGGCTAATGAAAAACTGTTTTTT; CDR3aa: CSARDDLRANEKLFF
d_gene: TRBD2; v_gene: TRBV20-1; abundance: few; j_gene: TRBJ2-5; CDR3nt: TGCAGTGCGCCGCCGGGACTAGTTGCCCAAGAGACCCAGTACTTC; CDR3aa: CSAPPGLVAQETQYF
d_gene: .; v_gene: TRBV7-2; abundance: few; j_gene: TRBJ1-2; CDR3nt: TGTGCCAGCAGCCCCCGCGGTGGCAGAGATGGCTACACCTTC; CDR3aa: CASSPRGGRDGYTF
d_gene: TRBD2; v_gene: TRBV10-3; abundance: few; j_gene: TRBJ2-7; CDR3nt: TGTGCCATCAGCACAGGACTAGCGGGAGGGGCCTCCTACGAGCAGTACTTC; CDR3aa: CAISTGLAGGASYEQYF
d_gene: .; v_gene: TRBV4-3; abundance: .; j_gene: TRBJ2-7; CDR3nt: TGCGCCAGCAGCCAAACCAGAGGGAACTACGAGCAGTACTTC; CDR3aa: CASSQTRGNYEQYF
d_gene: .; v_gene: TRBV7-9; abundance: .; j_gene: TRBJ2-1; CDR3nt: TGTGCCAGCACCCCCTACGGGGCCCCGGGCAATGAGCAGTTCTTC; CDR3aa: CASTPYGAPGNEQFF
d_gene: .; v_gene: TRBV28; abundance: few; j_gene: TRBJ1-3; CDR3nt: TGTGCCAGCTGTTCCCAAGTTGGAAACACCATATATTTT; CDR3aa: CASCSQVGNTIYF
d_gene: .; v_gene: TRBV19; abundance: .; j_gene: TRBJ2-4; CDR3nt: TGTGCCAGTAGTATTTCGCCCAAAAACATTCAGTACTTC; CDR3aa: CASSISPKNIQYF
d_gene: TRBD2; v_gene: TRBV20-1; abundance: .; j_gene: TRBJ2-1; CDR3nt: TGCTGTGCTAGAGATGAACTAGCGGGAGCGGTCAATGAGCAGTTCTTC; CDR3aa: CCARDELAGAVNEQFF
d_gene: .; v_gene: TRBV20-1; abundance: .; j_gene: TRBJ2-1; CDR3nt: TGCAGTGCCCGCCCTCCCATGAGCTCCTACAATGAGCAGTTCTTC; CDR3aa: CSARPPMSSYNEQFF
d_gene: TRBD2; v_gene: TRBV30; abundance: few; j_gene: TRBJ2-1; CDR3nt: TGTGCCTGGAGTGTAAGGAGAGCGGGGGTCTCCTACAATGAGCAGTTCTTC; CDR3aa: CAWSVRRAGVSYNEQFF
d_gene: TRBD2; v_gene: TRBV25-1; abundance: .; j_gene: TRBJ2-7; CDR3nt: TGTGCCAGCAGCTGGGGACTAGCGGGAGAAAGCGAGCAGTACTTC; CDR3aa: CASSWGLAGESEQYF
d_gene: TRBD1; v_gene: TRBV20-1; abundance: few; j_gene: TRBJ2-3; CDR3nt: TGCAGTGCCGAAGGGGACAGGGGTTCAGATACGCAGTATTTT; CDR3aa: CSAEGDRGSDTQYF
d_gene: .; v_gene: TRBV6-5; abundance: once; j_gene: TRBJ2-3; CDR3nt: TGTGCCAGCAGTTACTCGAAGGAATTTTCGGGGATTCAAGATACGCAGTATTTT; CDR3aa: CASSYSKEFSGIQDTQYF
d_gene: TRBD2; v_gene: TRBV5-1; abundance: .; j_gene: TRBJ2-3; CDR3nt: TGCGCCAGCAGCCTCCCACTAGCGGAGATCACAGATACGCAGTATTTT; CDR3aa: CASSLPLAEITDTQYF
d_gene: .; v_gene: TRBV12-3/TRBV12-4; abundance: .; j_gene: TRBJ1-2; CDR3nt: TGTGCCAGCAGTTTGGAAGGGAAGCTTGGCTACACCTTC; CDR3aa: CASSLEGKLGYTF
d_gene: .; v_gene: TRBV21-1; abundance: .; j_gene: TRBJ2-1; CDR3nt: TGTGCCAGCAGCAAAGAGTTTCGGGGCGGGCTGTTCTTC; CDR3aa: CASSKEFRGGLFF
d_gene: .; v_gene: TRBV20-1; abundance: few; j_gene: TRBJ2-7; CDR3nt: TGCAGTGCTAGGGCCAAGAGCTCCTACGAGCAGTACTTC; CDR3aa: CSARAKSSYEQYF
d_gene: .; v_gene: TRBV7-3; abundance: few; j_gene: TRBJ2-3; CDR3nt: TGTGCCAGCAGCTTAATGGGTGCTGGTAGCCCTCAGTATTTT; CDR3aa: CASSLMGAGSPQYF
d_gene: .; v_gene: TRBV7-9; abundance: .; j_gene: TRBJ2-2; CDR3nt: TGTGCCAGCAGCTCGTTTCTGGGGTTCGCGAACACCGGGGAGCTGTTTTTT; CDR3aa: CASSSFLGFANTGELFF
d_gene: .; v_gene: TRBV7-9; abundance: many; j_gene: TRBJ2-1; CDR3nt: TGTGCCAGCAGCTGGGGCAATGAGCAGTTCTTC; CDR3aa: CASSWGNEQFF
d_gene: .; v_gene: TRBV7-9; abundance: few; j_gene: TRBJ1-1; CDR3nt: TGTGCCAGCAGCTTGGTCGGACCGAACACTGAAGCTTTCTTT; CDR3aa: CASSLVGPNTEAFF
d_gene: .; v_gene: TRBV20-1; abundance: .; j_gene: TRBJ2-5; CDR3nt: TGCAGTGCTAGAGATGCGCGGGCTAGTTTCCAAGAGACCCAGTACTTC; CDR3aa: CSARDARASFQETQYF
d_gene: TRBD1; v_gene: TRBV7-9; abundance: .; j_gene: TRBJ1-1; CDR3nt: TGTGCCAGCTTAGGACAGGGGGTTGGTACTGAAGCTTTCTTT; CDR3aa: CASLGQGVGTEAFF
d_gene: .; v_gene: TRBV6-2/TRBV6-3; abundance: few; j_gene: TRBJ2-7; CDR3nt: TGTGCCAGCAGTTATACCAGACATGAAAGCTCCTACGAGCAGTACTTC; CDR3aa: CASSYTRHESSYEQYF
d_gene: TRBD1; v_gene: TRBV29-1; abundance: few; j_gene: TRBJ1-2; CDR3nt: TGCAGCGTTGAAGTGACAGGGCTTGACTATGGCTACACCTTC; CDR3aa: CSVEVTGLDYGYTF
d_gene: .; v_gene: TRBV5-1; abundance: many; j_gene: TRBJ2-1; CDR3nt: TGCGCCAGCAGCGCGGAGGGGACCTCCTACAATGAGCAGTTCTTC; CDR3aa: CASSAEGTSYNEQFF
d_gene: TRBD2; v_gene: TRBV4-3; abundance: few; j_gene: TRBJ2-7; CDR3nt: TGCGCCAGCAGCCAAGGTGCGGGAGGGCCTTACGAGCAGTACTTC; CDR3aa: CASSQGAGGPYEQYF
d_gene: .; v_gene: TRBV7-9; abundance: .; j_gene: TRBJ2-5; CDR3nt: TGTGCCAGCAGCTTAGTCGGGGGATCGGAGACCCAGTACTTC; CDR3aa: CASSLVGGSETQYF
d_gene: .; v_gene: TRBV28; abundance: few; j_gene: TRBJ2-5; CDR3nt: TGTGCCAGCAGTCTTCCTAAGGGCAGGGCCCAAGAGACCCAGTACTTC; CDR3aa: CASSLPKGRAQETQYF
d_gene: .; v_gene: TRBV29-1; abundance: .; j_gene: TRBJ2-7; CDR3nt: TGCAGCGTTCCGACAGACTCCTACGAGCAGTACTTC; CDR3aa: CSVPTDSYEQYF
d_gene: .; v_gene: TRBV5-1; abundance: few; j_gene: TRBJ2-1; CDR3nt: TGCGCCAGCAGCATAGGGAGCGACAGCCGGTTCTTC; CDR3aa: CASSIGSDSRFF
d_gene: TRBD2; v_gene: TRBV6-1; abundance: few; j_gene: TRBJ2-1; CDR3nt: TGTGCCAGCAGTGCGACTAGCGGGACCCCCCCGTTCTTC; CDR3aa: CASSATSGTPPFF
d_gene: .; v_gene: TRBV14; abundance: few; j_gene: TRBJ2-2; CDR3nt: TGTGCCAGCAGCCAAGATCTGTGGTCGGGCGGGGAGCTGTTTTTT; CDR3aa: CASSQDLWSGGELFF
d_gene: .; v_gene: TRBV6-5; abundance: .; j_gene: TRBJ2-1; CDR3nt: TGTGCCAGCAGTTCACCCGGGGGTCCTGAGTTCTTC; CDR3aa: CASSSPGGPEFF
d_gene: .; v_gene: TRBV5-1; abundance: few; j_gene: TRBJ2-5; CDR3nt: TGCGCCAGCAGCTTGGCCCCGACGAAAGAGACCCAGTACTTC; CDR3aa: CASSLAPTKETQYF
d_gene: TRBD2; v_gene: TRBV10-3; abundance: few; j_gene: TRBJ2-1; CDR3nt: TGTGCCATCAGTGAGTCGGCGGGAGGGGGTGAGCAGTTCTTC; CDR3aa: CAISESAGGGEQFF
d_gene: TRBD2; v_gene: TRBV7-2; abundance: many; j_gene: TRBJ2-1; CDR3nt: TGTGCCAGCAGCCCAGGGACTAGCGGGAGTCGGAATGAGCAGTTCTTC; CDR3aa: CASSPGTSGSRNEQFF
d_gene: TRBD1; v_gene: TRBV6-1; abundance: few; j_gene: TRBJ1-1; CDR3nt: TGTGCCAGCATCCAGGGACAGGGGAACACTGAAGCTTTCTTT; CDR3aa: CASIQGQGNTEAFF
d_gene: .; v_gene: TRBV9; abundance: .; j_gene: TRBJ2-2; CDR3nt: TGTGCCAGCAGCCCCCGATTTCTCGGGGAGCTGTTTTTT; CDR3aa: CASSPRFLGELFF
d_gene: TRBD2; v_gene: TRBV11-1; abundance: .; j_gene: TRBJ2-1; CDR3nt: TGTGCCAGCAGCCCGGGACTAGCTTTACCAAGCTCCTACAATGAGCAGTTCTTC; CDR3aa: CASSPGLALPSSYNEQFF
d_gene: .; v_gene: TRBV7-9; abundance: few; j_gene: TRBJ2-5; CDR3nt: TGTGCCAGCAGCTCATCCCCGAGTAGAGAGACCCAGTACTTC; CDR3aa: CASSSSPSRETQYF
d_gene: TRBD2; v_gene: TRBV4-2; abundance: .; j_gene: TRBJ2-2; CDR3nt: TGTGCCAGCAGCCCTTTTGGCGGGAGCTACGGGGAGCTGTTTTTT; CDR3aa: CASSPFGGSYGELFF
d_gene: .; v_gene: TRBV19; abundance: many; j_gene: TRBJ2-3; CDR3nt: TGTGCCAGTAGTACCAGGGGAGATACGCAGTATTTT; CDR3aa: CASSTRGDTQYF